The 21 T cell receptor beta chains given below trace back to one sample, sequenced in a study of blood T cell repertoires in COVID-19. TCRdb's copy holds only in-frame clones and misses some; the assay was immunoSEQ multiplex PCR. The table includes some 45,000 clones, roughly nine tenths detected once. The specimen sequenced was peripheral blood. These receptors all stem from a human donor in a cohort sampled during active COVID-19.

This clone was observed a single time. The V and J genes are TRBV9 and TRBJ1-1; D might be TRBD1 (5 bases). The germline CDR1 and CDR2 sequences are SGDLS and YYNGEE. The V end was cut by 0 bases, the J end by 4 bases, with 10 bases between. This CDR3 has 14 residues. The CDR3 protein is CASSVGVGATEAFF. CDR3 DNA: TGTGCCAGCAGCGTAGGGGTTGGGGCCACTGAAGCTTTCTTT.

The genes are TRBV3-1 (or the pseudogene TRBV3-2) and TRBJ1-6; the D is unclear. Trimming removed 4 bases from V and 10 bases from J, with 14 bases in between. The CDR3 extends over 14 amino acids. Germline V gene data show CDR1 as LGHDT and CDR2 as YNNKEL (reference sequence). The CDR3 sequence: CASSLRAPQSPLHF. As DNA, the CDR3 is TGTGCCAGCAGCCTTCGTGCCCCGCAGTCACCCCTCCACTTT.

The CDR3 DNA reads TGTGCCAGCAGTTCCGTGAGAGATTCACCCCTCCACTTT. Its translation is CASSSVRDSPLHF. V is TRBV6-2 or TRBV6-3 and J is TRBJ1-6; unclear D gene. Trimming left V 4 bases short and J 8 bases short, with 9 bases between. CDR1 and CDR2 from the germline V gene are MNHEY and SVGEGT. The CDR3 runs to 13 residues.

The gene calls are TRBV28 and TRBJ1-1; D is possibly TRBD1 (6 bases). The CDR3 contains 14 residues. Germline V gene sequence: CDR1 MDHEN, CDR2 SYDVKM. V was cut by 7 bases and J by 4 bases, with 16 bases left in between. Written as DNA, the CDR3 is TGTGCCAGCATGTTTGGGCAGGGGTCCACTGAAGCTTTCTTT. Encoded protein: CASMFGQGSTEAFF.

V usage is TRBV2 and J usage is TRBJ2-1, with 8 bases identical to TRBD1. The CDR3 totals 13 residues. V gave up 6 bases and J gave up 9 bases; unmatched junction bases: 7. CDR1 and CDR2 (germline): SNHLY, FYNNEI. The CDR3 coding sequence is TGTGCCAGCAGGGCGGACAGGGTATCTGAGCAGTTCTTC. Translated: CASRADRVSEQFF. Filled out from reference TRBV2 and TRBJ2-1, the complete variable domain reads EPEVTQTPSHQVTQMGQEVILRCVPISNHLYFYWYRQILGQKVEFLVSFYNNEISEKSEIFDDQFSVERPDGSNFTLKIRSTKLEDSAMYFCASRADRVSEQFFGPGTRLTVL.

The chain carries TRBV16 and TRBJ2-4; D is unclear. V lost 7 bases to trimming and J lost 0 bases, with 19 bases between them. The CDR3 is 17 residues long. CDR1 is KGHSY and CDR2 is FQNENV in the germline V gene. In nucleotides, the CDR3 is TGTGCCAGCATCGCTCTCTCTCAACAAATAGCCAAAAACATTCAGTACTTC. This codes for CASIALSQQIAKNIQYF.

The gene calls are TRBV5-1 and TRBJ2-7, with 7 bases that match TRBD1. Losses at the gene ends were 3 bases for V and 0 bases for J; bases not matched to a gene: 3. The CDR3 has 14 residues. Germline CDR1 and CDR2: SGHRS and YFSETQ. DNA of the CDR3: TGCGCCAGCAGCTGGGACAGTTTCTCCTACGAGCAGTACTTC. Translating it yields CASSWDSFSYEQYF. The full variable domain, completed using reference TRBV5-1 and TRBJ2-7, is KAGVTQTPRYLIKTRGQQVTLSCSPISGHRSVSWYQQTPGQGLQFLFEYFSETQRNKGNFPGRFSGRQFSNSRSEMNVSTLELGDSALYLCASSWDSFSYEQYFGPGTRLTVT.

V and J are TRBV7-9 and TRBJ1-4, with a weak D call TRBD1 (6 bases). Germline values: CDR1 SEHNR, CDR2 FQNEAQ (reference sequence). This CDR3 spans 16 amino acids. V was shortened by 5 bases and J by 4 bases, with 17 bases between the two germline ends. Here the CDR3 reads CASSRGGGQLNEKLFF. The CDR3 coding sequence is TGTGCCAGCAGCAGAGGCGGCGGACAGCTTAATGAAAAACTGTTTTTT. Full variable domain (remainder filled in from reference TRBV7-9 and TRBJ1-4): DTGVSQNPRHKITKRGQNVTFRCDPISEHNRLYWYRQTLGQGPEFLTYFQNEAQLEKSRLLSDRFSAERPKGSFSTLEIQRTEQGDSAMYLCASSRGGGQLNEKLFFGSGTQLSVL.

Written as DNA, the CDR3 is TGTGCCAGCAGCGTCGACAGTGCTCCGGCAGAGACCCAGTACTTC. Residues: CASSVDSAPAETQYF. The chain couples TRBV9 to TRBJ2-5, with D possibly being TRBD1 (5 bases). V was trimmed by 2 bases and J by 4 bases, leaving 15 bases between them. Germline CDR1 is SGDLS and CDR2 is YYNGEE. The CDR3 has 15 amino acids.

J is TRBJ1-4 and V is TRBV6-5; 7 positions agree with TRBD1. V lost 5 bases, J lost 6 bases, and 6 bases stayed unmatched. The CDR3 spans 14 residues. Germline V CDR1 and CDR2: MNHEY, SVGAGI. CDR3 region: CASSPYGTDEKLFF. The CDR3 DNA follows: TGTGCCAGCAGTCCCTACGGGACAGATGAAAAACTGTTTTTT.

The CDR3 coding sequence is TGTGCCAGCAGCTTAGGGCAGGGGGTAGACACTGAAGCTTTCTTT. Translation: CASSLGQGVDTEAFF. This chain joins TRBV7-9 and TRBJ1-1; TRBD1 matches at 7 bases. Germline lookup yields CDR1 SEHNR and CDR2 FQNEAQ (reference sequence). V was pared by 1 base and J by 3 bases, with 5 bases of the junction left unmatched. This CDR3 comprises 15 residues.

The chain couples TRBV9 to TRBJ1-4, with a weak D call TRBD1 (5 bases). From germline, CDR1 is SGDLS and CDR2 YYNGEE. Trimming removed 3 bases from V and 5 bases from J, with 17 bases in between. This CDR3 comprises 16 residues. The DNA of the CDR3 is TGTGCCAGCAGCGCCCCCTCCGGGGGGAGGAATGAAAAACTGTTTTTT. It specifies CASSAPSGGRNEKLFF.

The chain joins TRBV29-1 to TRBJ1-1; maybe TRBD1 (6 bases). Germline CDR1 is SQVTM and CDR2 is ANQGSEA. The CDR3 is 15 amino acids. Between the trimmed V and J ends, which lost 0 bases and 5 bases, there was a span of 16 bases. The CDR3 DNA is TGCAGCGTTGAAGACTTCGCAGGGGTGGGAACTGAAGCTTTCTTT. Translation: CSVEDFAGVGTEAFF.

This chain joins TRBV12-3 or TRBV12-4 and TRBJ2-7, with D tentatively TRBD1 (5 bases). V was pared by 6 bases and J by 5 bases, with 11 bases between. The CDR3 has 12 residues. DNA of the CDR3: TGTGCCAGCAGGCCAGGGTCCCACGAGCAGTACTTC. Its protein product is CASRPGSHEQYF.

This chain joins TRBV6-2 or TRBV6-3 and TRBJ2-1; 13 bases agree with TRBD2. This CDR3 spans 19 amino acids. The V gene's germline CDR1 is MNHEY and CDR2 SVGEGT. V shed 5 bases, J shed 3 bases, and the junction held 13 bases outside the gene matches. CDR3 protein: CASSLNPLTSGGLYNEQFF. As DNA, the CDR3 is TGTGCCAGCAGTCTTAACCCCCTGACTAGCGGGGGGCTCTACAATGAGCAGTTCTTC.

This clone was seen once. The rearrangement links TRBV5-6 to TRBJ1-2, with D possibly matching TRBD1 (6 bases). V shed 4 bases and J shed 4 bases, with 11 bases lying between them. CDR1 SGHDT and CDR2 YYEEEE come from the germline V gene. The CDR3 consists of 13 residues. The CDR3: CASSPGTTYGYTF. The CDR3 bases are TGTGCCAGCAGCCCCGGGACAACCTATGGCTACACCTTC.

The chain uses TRBV6-6 and TRBJ2-7; D might be TRBD1 (6 bases). The CDR3 spans 15 residues. The V end was cut by 6 bases, the J end by 3 bases, with 18 bases between. Germline values: CDR1 MNHNY, CDR2 SVGAGI (reference sequence). As DNA, the CDR3 is TGTGCCAGCAGCCGGACAGTCTCCCTCGACTACGAGCAGTACTTC. Protein product: CASSRTVSLDYEQYF.

This clone was observed a handful of times. The chain links TRBV5-6 to TRBJ2-3; tentatively, D is TRBD2 (6 bases). Trimming took 3 bases from V and 5 from J, leaving 16 bases between them. Looked up from germline, CDR1 is SGHDT and CDR2 is YYEEEE. The CDR3 contains 15 residues. CDR3 in amino acids: CASSWRRGAQDTQYF. The CDR3 DNA reads TGTGCCAGCAGCTGGAGGAGGGGAGCTCAAGATACGCAGTATTTT.

The CDR3: CANRQGQQETQYF. The CDR3, as DNA: TGTGCCAACAGACAGGGCCAACAAGAGACCCAGTACTTC. The rearrangement uses TRBV2 and TRBJ2-5; TRBD1 matches at 7 bases. The germline gives CDR1 SNHLY, CDR2 FYNNEI. The CDR3 sequence is 13 residues long. The ends lost 10 bases at V and 2 bases at J; junction bases unmatched: 7.

The chain uses TRBV3-1 (or the pseudogene TRBV3-2) and TRBJ2-3, with 9 positions matching TRBD2. With V trimmed by 2 bases and J by 4 bases, 4 bases remained unmatched. Germline V gives CDR1 LGHDT, CDR2 YNNKEL (reference sequence). The CDR3 loop spans 15 amino acids. The CDR3 nucleotides read TGTGCCAGCAGCCAAAGCGGGGGGACATCAGATACGCAGTATTTT. It specifies CASSQSGGTSDTQYF.

The chain is built from TRBV11-1 and TRBJ2-4; a possible D gene is TRBD1 (6 bases). V was clipped by 1 base and J by 5 bases, with 9 bases between them. Germline CDR1 SGHAT, CDR2 FQDESV (reference sequence). This CDR3 region has 14 residues. The CDR3 loop is CASSLDRAENIQYF. The CDR3 coding sequence is TGTGCCAGCAGCTTAGACAGGGCCGAAAACATTCAGTACTTC.